These T cell receptor beta chains were read from a single sample in a study of shared clonotypes between healthy human individuals. Sequencing was performed with immunoSEQ multiplex PCR; in TCRdb, only in-frame clones are kept and a portion is missing. Of more than 550,000 clones listed, about 90% are singletons. Sequenced material: memory CD8+ T cells from PBMCs. These receptors came from a man aged 18-30 years in good health. Some clones in this sample may be carry-over from other donors' samples. CDR3s include the opening cysteine and the closing phenylalanine or tryptophan. D genes are given only for firm matches. Not all rows give a size; the values are once, few, many and, for expanded clones, a class.

clone_size j_call d_call v_call cdr3_aa cdr3_nt
. TRBJ2-7 . TRBV19 CASSIGDSYEQYF TGTGCCAGTAGTATAGGTGATTCCTACGAGCAGTACTTC
. TRBJ2-3 . TRBV6-5 CASSYLATDTQYF TGTGCCAGCAGTTACCTGGCAACCGATACGCAGTATTTT
. TRBJ1-3 . TRBV4-3 CASSQGRFSGNTIYF TGCGCCAGCAGCCAAGGTCGGTTCTCTGGAAACACCATATATTTT
. TRBJ2-2 TRBD2 TRBV7-7 CASSPSLGLAGGVGTGELFF TGTGCCAGCAGCCCCTCACTGGGGCTAGCGGGAGGAGTGGGCACCGGGGAGCTGTTTTTT
. TRBJ1-5 TRBD1 TRBV27 CASSLSQGGNQPQHF TGTGCCAGCAGTTTATCTCAGGGGGGCAATCAGCCCCAGCATTTT
. TRBJ2-7 . TRBV28 CASTREKYLSYEQYF TGTGCCAGCACCAGAGAAAAATACCTTTCCTACGAGCAGTACTTC
. TRBJ2-7 TRBD1 TRBV27 CASSLYSPDRAPYEQYF TGTGCCAGCAGTTTATATAGCCCGGACAGGGCCCCCTACGAGCAGTACTTC
. TRBJ1-2 . TRBV2 CASSERALEGGYTF TGTGCCAGCAGTGAACGGGCCCTCGAAGGTGGCTACACCTTC
. TRBJ2-7 . TRBV28 CASSLPHYEQYF TGTGCCAGCAGTTTACCCCACTACGAGCAGTACTTC
. TRBJ2-3 TRBD2 TRBV27 CASSLRGGLLADTQYF TGTGCCAGCAGTTTACGGGGGGGGCTTTTGGCAGATACGCAGTATTTT
. TRBJ2-1 TRBD1 TRBV7-9 CASSHEGAEVYNEQFF TGTGCCAGCAGCCATGAGGGGGCGGAAGTCTACAATGAGCAGTTCTTC
. TRBJ1-1 . TRBV2 CASSVGIWVFSTEAFF TGTGCCAGCAGTGTGGGAATTTGGGTCTTCAGCACTGAAGCTTTCTTT
. TRBJ2-1 . TRBV7-3 CASSAGTSEQFF TGTGCCAGCAGCGCAGGGACCTCAGAGCAGTTCTTC
few TRBJ1-5 . TRBV19 CASSIDGNRVF TGTGCCAGTAGTATCGACGGGAACCGGGTTTTT
. TRBJ1-1 . TRBV27 CASSLQQGNTEAFF TGTGCCAGCAGTTTACAACAGGGGAACACTGAAGCTTTCTTT
. TRBJ2-5 TRBD2 TRBV27 CASSRLAGLQETQYF TGTGCCAGCAGTAGGCTAGCGGGACTCCAAGAGACCCAGTACTTC
. TRBJ2-1 . TRBV28 CASSLSKGGPTPLYNEQFF TGTGCCAGCAGTTTATCAAAAGGGGGGCCCACCCCCCTTTACAATGAGCAGTTCTTC
. TRBJ1-5 . TRBV5-5 CASRPGTRNSNQPQHF TGTGCCAGCAGACCCGGGACACGGAATAGCAATCAGCCCCAGCATTTT
. TRBJ1-3 TRBD1 TRBV7-9 CASSAGTGEGNTIYF TGTGCCAGCAGCGCCGGGACAGGGGAAGGAAACACCATATATTTT
. TRBJ1-1 . TRBV9 CASSPSGDLNTEAFF TGTGCCAGCAGCCCATCGGGCGACTTGAACACTGAAGCTTTCTTT
. TRBJ2-7 TRBD1 TRBV4-1 CASSDRATFYEQYF TGCGCCAGCAGCGACAGGGCGACCTTCTACGAGCAGTACTTC
. TRBJ2-7 . TRBV5-6 CASSYGRGDEQYF TGTGCCAGCAGCTACGGCAGGGGCGACGAGCAGTACTTC
few TRBJ1-4 . TRBV19 CASSPGWGSTNEKLFF TGTGCCAGTAGCCCGGGATGGGGGTCAACTAATGAAAAACTGTTTTTT
. TRBJ2-7 . TRBV4-1 CASSQSQGGGYEQYF TGCGCCAGCAGCCAATCCCAAGGAGGTGGCTACGAGCAGTACTTC
. TRBJ2-7 . TRBV5-6 CASSLGLLPHEQYF TGTGCCAGCAGCTTGGGGCTACTTCCTCACGAGCAGTACTTC
. TRBJ2-1 TRBD1 TRBV2 CASNINRGRRTNNEQFF TGTGCCAGCAATATTAACAGGGGGCGCAGAACGAACAATGAGCAGTTCTTC
. TRBJ1-2 . TRBV13 CASSFWGDWGYGYTF TGTGCCAGCAGCTTTTGGGGAGACTGGGGCTATGGCTACACCTTC
. TRBJ1-2 . TRBV6-5 CASSYSTTSYGYTF TGTGCCAGCAGTTACAGCACGACAAGCTATGGCTACACCTTC
. TRBJ2-1 . TRBV11-2 CASSLGLVTGVYNEQFF TGTGCCAGCAGTCTAGGGCTAGTCACAGGAGTCTACAATGAGCAGTTCTTC
. TRBJ1-1 TRBD1 TRBV9 CASRATSTGIGTEAFF TGTGCCAGCAGGGCAACTTCGACAGGGATCGGCACTGAAGCTTTCTTT
. TRBJ1-1 . TRBV27 CASSPRSRLNTEAFF TGTGCCAGCAGTCCTCGATCACGCTTAAACACTGAAGCTTTCTTT
. TRBJ2-1 . TRBV19 CASSIRERRADEQFF TGTGCCAGTAGTATTAGGGAACGTCGCGCGGATGAGCAGTTCTTC
once TRBJ2-7 . TRBV5-4 CASSYRPRYEQYF TGTGCCAGCAGCTACCGACCGAGGTACGAGCAGTACTTC
. TRBJ2-1 TRBD2 TRBV27 CASSQGLAAYNEQFF TGTGCCAGCAGTCAGGGACTAGCGGCCTACAATGAGCAGTTCTTC
. TRBJ2-2 . TRBV5-4 CASSWEANGLGELFF TGTGCCAGCAGCTGGGAGGCGAACGGACTCGGGGAGCTGTTTTTT
. TRBJ1-3 . TRBV6-1 CASSEFNWGNTIYF TGTGCCAGCAGTGAGTTCAATTGGGGAAACACCATATATTTT
. TRBJ2-2 . TRBV27 CASSLVSGELFF TGTGCCAGCAGTTTAGTCTCCGGGGAGCTGTTTTTT
. TRBJ1-1 . TRBV9 CAGSEAFF TGTGCCGGCTCGGAAGCTTTCTTT
once TRBJ2-2 . TRBV28 CASSFLVPGELFF TGTGCCAGCAGTTTCCTAGTTCCCGGGGAGCTGTTTTTT
. TRBJ2-7 . TRBV19 CASTNTGQLNLYEQYF TGTGCCAGTACCAATACCGGACAGCTAAACCTGTACGAGCAGTACTTC